The 8 T cell receptor beta chains presented below share a single source sample, sequenced in a study of monozygotic twins with inflammatory bowel disease. TCRdb processed the 5' RACE reads again and assigns one entry to each CDR3 protein, with no DNA. The listing records 350,000 to 500,000 distinct CDR3 sequences. Sequenced sample: blood. The receptor set was obtained from a human donor with ulcerative colitis or Crohn's disease, or a healthy co-twin of an affected twin (not recorded which).

The rearrangement uses TRBV28 and TRBJ1-5; TCRdb picks TRBD1, but there is no DNA to check that call. CDR1 is MDHEN and CDR2 is SYDVKM in the germline V gene. The CDR3 is 15 residues long. CDR3 amino acids: CASSPPTGSMQPQHF.

CDR3 loop: CSQTKQGSGTEAFF. J is TRBJ1-1 and V is TRBV20-1; checking the TCRdb D call of TRBD1 is not possible without DNA. The CDR3 sequence is 14 residues long. The germline CDR1 and CDR2 sequences are DFQATT and SNEGSKA (reference sequence).

The chain links TRBV4-1 to TRBJ1-6. The CDR3 runs 14 residues. The germline gives CDR1 MGHRA, CDR2 YSYEKL. CDR3 amino acids: CASSHDSQNSPLHF.

The chain joins TRBV5-1 to TRBJ1-2. The germline V gene has CDR1 SGHRS and CDR2 YFSETQ. The CDR3 runs 15 residues. The CDR3 loop is CASSLAEGIYYGYTF.

This chain uses TRBV12-3 or TRBV12-4 with TRBJ2-1. The CDR3 sequence is 13 residues long. CDR3 residues: CASGVAGYNEQFF.

V gene TRBV20-1 combines with J gene TRBJ1-2; with no DNA, the TCRdb D assignment of TRBD1 cannot be verified. The CDR3 has 16 residues. Looked up from germline, CDR1 is DFQATT and CDR2 is SNEGSKA (reference sequence). The CDR3 reads CSARFSGEGVLDGYTF.

This chain links TRBV19 with TRBJ1-1. CDR1 and CDR2 (germline): LNHDA, SQIVND (reference sequence). The CDR3 totals 14 residues. The CDR3: CASSPRRANTEAFF.

The chain recombines TRBV24-1 with TRBJ2-1. The CDR3 totals 13 residues. The germline CDR1 and CDR2 sequences are KGHDR and SFDVKD. CDR3 sequence: CATSDQAYNEQFF.